The rows below give T cell receptor beta chains drawn from one sample of a study of lymphopenia after photon versus proton radiotherapy. Some clones are missing from TCRdb's copy, which holds only in-frame ones; the method was immunoSEQ multiplex PCR. The top ten clones hold approximately 50% of a sample with approximately 4,000 clones, 71% of them seen once. The material was peripheral blood, obtained from a patient treated with proton-based radiotherapy. The source of these receptors is a man at least 80 years old with esophageal cancer. CDR3s include the opening cysteine and the closing phenylalanine or tryptophan. D genes are given only for firm matches. Clone size appears in some rows only: once, few, many, or a class for an expanded clone.

>TRBD2|TRBV7-2|few|TRBJ2-7
TGTGCCAGCAGCTTAAACGAGCGGGGGTTGGGTTCCTACGAGCAGTACTTC
CASSLNERGLGSYEQYF
>NA|TRBV28|few|TRBJ1-3
TGTGCCAGCAGTTTTCTACAGTCGGGAAACACCATATATTTT
CASSFLQSGNTIYF
>NA|TRBV5-1|NA|TRBJ1-3
TGCGCCAGCAGCATAGGGTCTGGAAACACCATATATTTT
CASSIGSGNTIYF
>NA|TRBV7-2|NA|TRBJ2-6
TGTGCCAGCTGCTCTAGAGGCAAGGCCTCCTCTGGGGCCAACGTCCTGACTTTC
CASCSRGKASSGANVLTF
>NA|TRBV11-2|NA|TRBJ1-1
TGTGCCAGCAGCCCGAGGCTGATTCGAGAAGCTTTCTTT
CASSPRLIREAFF
>TRBD1|TRBV7-2|NA|TRBJ2-3
TGTGCCAGCACTCGGAGACAGGGGGTGGATACGCAGTATTTT
CASTRRQGVDTQYF
>NA|TRBV30|NA|TRBJ1-4
TGTGCCTGTCCGGGACGCACTAATGAAAAACTGTTTTTT
CACPGRTNEKLFF
>TRBD1|TRBV5-1|NA|TRBJ2-7
TGCGCCAGCAGCGAGGGACAGGTTCCCTACGAGCAGTACTTC
CASSEGQVPYEQYF
>TRBD2|TRBV6-6|NA|TRBJ2-7
TGTGCCAGCACTAGCGGGGGAATCTCCTACGAGCAGTACTTC
CASTSGGISYEQYF
>NA|TRBV11-3|once|TRBJ1-2
TGTGCCAGCAGCTTAGAAGGCCGCCAGGGCGTCTATGGCTACACCTTC
CASSLEGRQGVYGYTF
>TRBD2|TRBV19|NA|TRBJ2-5
TGTGCCAGTAGAAAGGGAGCGGGGGGCCAAGAGACCCAGTACTTC
CASRKGAGGQETQYF
>NA|TRBV6-5|NA|TRBJ2-3
TGTGCCAGCAGTCGAAAACACCCTAGCACAGATACGCAGTATTTT
CASSRKHPSTDTQYF
>TRBD2|TRBV28|NA|TRBJ2-3
TGTGCCAGCACCCCCCTTGGCGGGGGGGCATTAGCAGATACGCAGTATTTT
CASTPLGGGALADTQYF
>TRBD1|TRBV10-3|few|TRBJ1-4
TGTGCCATCAGCCGGACAGGGGAGCGGGGTGAAAAACTGTTTTTT
CAISRTGERGEKLFF
>TRBD2|TRBV2|NA|TRBJ2-5
TGTGCCAGCAGTCCCCCTAGCGGGGGGGTCGGGACCCAGTACTTC
CASSPPSGGVGTQYF
>TRBD2|TRBV18|NA|TRBJ2-7
TGTGCCAGCTCACCAGGGACTAGCACCTACGAGCAGTACTTC
CASSPGTSTYEQYF
>TRBD2|TRBV4-1|NA|TRBJ2-4
TGCGCCAGCAGCCAACTAGCGGGTGGGGTGTACATTCAGTACTTC
CASSQLAGGVYIQYF
>NA|TRBV5-1|NA|TRBJ2-7
TGCGCCAGCAGCTTGGATGGGACACCATCCTACGAGCAGTACTTC
CASSLDGTPSYEQYF
>NA|TRBV6-1|NA|TRBJ1-5
TGTGCCAGCAGTGACAGGGCCAATCAGCCCCAGCATTTT
CASSDRANQPQHF
>TRBD1|TRBV9|few|TRBJ2-5
TGTGCCAGCAGCGGGACAGGGTCGGGATCGTGGGAGACCCAGTACTTC
CASSGTGSGSWETQYF
>NA|TRBV7-3|NA|TRBJ2-2
TGTGCCAGCAGCTTGGGGACACTAACCACCGGGGAGCTGTTTTTT
CASSLGTLTTGELFF
>TRBD1|TRBV29-1|NA|TRBJ1-5
TGCAGCGTTTACCGTGGGACAGCCTATAGCAATCAGCCCCAGCATTTT
CSVYRGTAYSNQPQHF
>NA|TRBV7-2|few|TRBJ1-6
TGTGCCAGCAGCTTAGCGGTAGCCTTAGGTTCACCCCTCCACTTT
CASSLAVALGSPLHF
>NA|TRBV21-1|few|TRBJ1-1
TGTGCCAGCAGCTTAGATTTAACAGGGAACACTGAAGCTTTCTTT
CASSLDLTGNTEAFF
>NA|TRBV2|large|TRBJ1-2
TGTGCCACCCTTCTCCTTGGGAGGAACTATGGCTACACCTTC
CATLLLGRNYGYTF
>TRBD2|TRBV29-1|NA|TRBJ2-7
TGCAGCGTCGGGACCGGATTTCTTGGGAGGGGCGAGCAGTACTTC
CSVGTGFLGRGEQYF
>NA|TRBV7-4|few|TRBJ2-7
TGTGCCAGCAATCGTAGACAGGCCCCCTACGAGCAGTACTTC
CASNRRQAPYEQYF
>TRBD2|TRBV6-6|NA|TRBJ2-7
TGTGCCAGCAGGCCGACTAGCGGCGACGAGCAGTACTTC
CASRPTSGDEQYF
>NA|TRBV19|NA|TRBJ2-1
TGTGCCAGTAGTATCTCCCTTAACGGAAAGAATGAGCAGTTCTTC
CASSISLNGKNEQFF
>NA|TRBV10-1|NA|TRBJ1-5
TGCGCCAGACTGGAAGATCAGCCCCAGCATTTT
CARLEDQPQHF
>NA|TRBV7-2|NA|TRBJ2-3
TGTGCCAGCAGCCGCTCGGGGACTAGCACAGATACGCAGTATTTT
CASSRSGTSTDTQYF
>NA|TRBV5-8|few|TRBJ1-1
TGTGCCAGCAGCTTAGATTTAACAGGGAACACTGAAGCTTTCTTT
CASSLDLTGNTEAFF
>NA|TRBV5-6|NA|TRBJ1-1
TGTGCCAGCAGCTCCCTCGGGCAGGAGAACACTGAAGCTTTCTTT
CASSSLGQENTEAFF
>NA|TRBV7-8|NA|TRBJ1-2
TGTGCCAGCAGCTTAGTTGGACGGGGAATGGGCTACACCTTC
CASSLVGRGMGYTF
>NA|TRBV13|once|TRBJ2-3
TGTGCCAGCAGCTTAGAAGGGCCGGGCACAGATACGCAGTATTTT
CASSLEGPGTDTQYF
>NA|TRBV7-8|NA|TRBJ1-5
TGTGCCAGCAGCTCGACAGAATATAGCAATCAGCCCCAGCATTTT
CASSSTEYSNQPQHF
>TRBD1|TRBV30|NA|TRBJ2-5
TGTGCCTGGAGGGGACGGGACAGACAAGAGACCCAGTACTTC
CAWRGRDRQETQYF
>NA|TRBV16|medium-sized|TRBJ2-7
TGTGCCAGCAGCCAAAACCCAGGGTCTCTGTACTTC
CASSQNPGSLYF
>NA|TRBV15|NA|TRBJ2-5
TGTGCCACCAGCAGGGGTTGGGAGACTAAAGAGACCCAGTACTTC
CATSRGWETKETQYF
>NA|TRBV19|NA|TRBJ2-7
TGTGCCAGTAGTCCTGGGGGAGCCGAGCAGTACTTC
CASSPGGAEQYF
>TRBD1|TRBV30|few|TRBJ1-6
TGTGCCTGGGGACAGGGGTATAATTCACCCCTCCACTTT
CAWGQGYNSPLHF
>NA|TRBV19|NA|TRBJ2-5
TGTGCCAGTACCCCTCAGGGTATCGGAGAGACCCAGTACTTC
CASTPQGIGETQYF
>NA|TRBV14|NA|TRBJ2-7
TGTGCCAGCAGCCAGGGCTCCTACGAGCAGTACTTC
CASSQGSYEQYF
>TRBD2|TRBV7-3|NA|TRBJ2-3
TGTGCCAGCAGCTTACTAGCGGGCACAGATACGCAGTATTTT
CASSLLAGTDTQYF
>TRBD1|TRBV5-1|once|TRBJ2-2
TGCGCCAGCAGCTGGGGGACAGGGTACACCGGGGAGCTGTTTTTT
CASSWGTGYTGELFF
>TRBD2|TRBV23-1|NA|TRBJ2-1
TGCGCCAGCAGTCAGACTAGCGGGGGGGCCGAGGAGCAGTTCTTC
CASSQTSGGAEEQFF
>NA|TRBV7-6|few|TRBJ2-7
TGTGCCAGCAGCTTAGAAGTAGGGGACTACGAGCAGTACTTC
CASSLEVGDYEQYF
>NA|TRBV18|NA|TRBJ2-3
TGTGCCAGCTCACCACAGACAGATACGCAGTATTTT
CASSPQTDTQYF
>NA|TRBV10-1|NA|TRBJ2-3
TGCGCCAGCAGTGATACGCGGGGGCGCACAGATACGCAGTATTTT
CASSDTRGRTDTQYF
>NA|TRBV15|NA|TRBJ2-3
TGTGCCACCAGCAGAGAAAGGGCAGATACGCAGTATTTT
CATSRERADTQYF
>TRBD2|TRBV6-1|NA|TRBJ2-7
TGTGCCAGCAGTGGTATCTCGGGGGGGGCCTCCTACGAGCAGTACTTC
CASSGISGGASYEQYF
>NA|TRBV4-2|NA|TRBJ2-3
TGTGCCAGCAGCCAGGACGGGACAAGGCGCACAGATACGCAGTATTTT
CASSQDGTRRTDTQYF